This T cell receptor (beta chain) derives from a study of blood T cell repertoires in COVID-19 (dated by TCRdb to the early 2020s). Looking at the study overall: Collaborator samples came from the United States, Italy and Spain and covered acute and convalescent phases of COVID-19. The material from the prospective study consisted of cDNA or gDNA derived from T cells, B-cell-depleted T cells, or PBMCs. Subjects who had been exposed to COVID-19, were actively infected with it, or had recovered from it provided the deeply sampled blood TCRbeta repertoires that made up the dataset. The repertoires were released in a freely available public database meant as a resource for research on the immune response to SARS-CoV-2. The samples were drawn from two sources: the first 160 participants of the ongoing ImmuneRACE study, and over 950 subjects contributed by 6 global collaborators. Nearly every sample came with metadata listing a de-identified subject ID, COVID-19 status, age in years and sex. Where available, HLA class I and class II types were obtained from metadata supplied by the sample provider rather than from assay-based typing.

Overall study outcomes, separate from this receptor: The amount of clinical and demographic metadata varied by source and participant and was provided uncurated.

The CDR3 measures 14 amino acids from cysteine to phenylalanine. The DNA shown is the 42-base CDR3, in frame from base 1. A distance of 15 bases separates the germline ends of V and J, which lose 2 bases and 8 bases respectively. From a lookup of the germline V gene, CDR1 and CDR2 are MNHEY and SVGAGI. Remarks on this clone: Its antigen remains undetermined. No quality values exist for individual bases; no much larger clone is one base distant.

TCRbeta CDR3 regions were amplified from genomic DNA by means of the immunoSEQ Assay, a bias-controlled multiplex PCR. The authors' pipeline ran thus. Within the assay, amplification of reference gene primers was used to estimate how many nucleated cells each sample contained. To quantify the absolute abundance of each unique TCRbeta CDR3 rearrangement, sequence reads were collapsed and filtered. Productive Simpson clonality was computed per sample as the square root of Simpson's diversity index over productive rearrangements. Entries here come from immuneACCESS through TCRdb and include only in-frame sequences with V and J called. Some clones fail to appear in such tables; in the studies checked, an unresolved V gene covers under half of the shortfall, and the cause of the remainder is unknown. The V and J calls and clone size were taken over from that table, and D and trimming were inferred from the DNA. This sample gives 150,000 or so clones in total; around 79% of them show up just once. The ten largest clonotypes hold approximately 1.8% of the sample.

Whole blood was collected in K2EDTA tubes by collaborating institutions according to the institutions' own protocols. Collaborator samples were shipped for TCRbeta analysis as frozen whole blood, isolated PBMCs, or DNA extracted from either sample type. The sample taken for sequencing was peripheral blood. The chain is assembled from TRBV6-5 and TRBJ1-2; TRBD1 might be the D gene, on 6 matching bases. This clonotype originated in a man of 80 years or more with acute or convalescent COVID-19. The CDR3 is CASSYGGSLKGYTF. The DNA reads TGTGCCAGCAGTTACGGGGGCTCGTTAAAAGGCTACACCTTC.